Below, 9 T cell receptor beta chains from the same sample are listed, as sequenced in a study of T cells in Graves' hyperthyroidism and ophthalmopathy. Amplified TCR beta CDR3 regions derived from RNA transcripts. With the HTBI primer set, the TCR CDR3 went through a first round of RT-PCR. Via MiXCR, TCRdb re-called the multiplex PCR reads, giving one row per CDR3 protein. The table shows approximately 400,000 distinct CDR3 sequences, with 15% to 20% occurring only once. Sequencing input: blood. These receptor sequences come from a woman aged 18-29 years with Graves' hyperthyroidism.

This clonotype was counted many times. The rearrangement links TRBV11-3 to TRBJ2-2; 10 bases agree with TRBD1. The trim removed 3 bases at V and 4 bases at J, leaving 11 bases unmatched. Germline values: CDR1 SGHNT, CDR2 YENEEA. The CDR3 length is 18 residues. The CDR3 DNA reads TGTGCCAGCAGCTTGAGTTGGGACAGGGGCACGGGCACCGGGGAGCTGTTTTTT. Amino acids: CASSLSWDRGTGTGELFF. Full variable domain (outside the CDR3, taken from reference TRBV11-3 and TRBJ2-2): EAGVVQSPRYKIIEKKQPVAFWCNPISGHNTLYWYLQNLGQGPELLIRYENEEAVDDSQLPKDRFSAERLKGVDSTLKIQPAELGDSAVYLCASSLSWDRGTGTGELFFGEGSRLTVL.

This clonotype has at least ten counts. V usage is TRBV12-3 or TRBV12-4 and J usage is TRBJ1-5, with D possibly being TRBD1 (5 bases). This CDR3 has 13 amino acids. V was shortened by 10 bases and J by 0 bases, with 10 bases between the two germline ends. The CDR3 here is CATKTDSNQPQHF. CDR3 nucleotide sequence: TGTGCCACCAAGACAGATAGCAATCAGCCCCAGCATTTT.

The V and J genes are TRBV6-1 and TRBJ1-2; tentative D call: TRBD1 (6 bases). Deletions cut 2 bases from V and 6 bases from J, with 19 bases between. Germline V lookup: CDR1 MNHNS, CDR2 SASEGT. The CDR3 contains 16 residues. The CDR3 here is CASSEYRLDSRNGYTF. The CDR3 DNA reads as TGTGCCAGCAGTGAATATAGGTTGGACAGTAGAAATGGCTACACCTTC.

This clonotype was observed at least ten times. The V call is TRBV13, the J call TRBJ2-5, with D possibly TRBD2 on 6 matching bases. Germline CDR1 and CDR2: PRHDT and FYEKMQ (reference sequence). This CDR3 spans 16 amino acids. Trimming removed 0 bases at V and 4 bases at J, with 15 bases between. In DNA, the CDR3 is TGTGCCAGCAGCTTAGGCCTCGGAGGGGCGGGAGAGACCCAGTACTTC. Translating gives CASSLGLGGAGETQYF.

The chain links TRBV6-1 to TRBJ1-2; tentative D call: TRBD1 (6 bases). CDR1 and CDR2 (germline): MNHNS, SASEGT. V lost 4 bases, J lost 4 bases, and 16 bases lay in between. This CDR3 has 15 amino acids. In nucleotides, the CDR3 is TGTGCCAGCAGTGTCGGGACAATCCTTGGCTATGGCTACACCTTC. Amino acid sequence: CASSVGTILGYGYTF.

There are many counts of this clonotype. The chain couples TRBV7-2 to TRBJ1-2; the D gene is possibly TRBD1 (6 bases). The V end was cut by 5 bases, the J end by 8 bases, with 18 bases between. The length of the CDR3 is 14 residues. The germline V gene has CDR1 SGHTA and CDR2 FQGNSA. The chain's CDR3 is CASSPGQGFGGYTF. CDR3 DNA: TGTGCCAGCAGCCCTGGCCAGGGGTTCGGAGGCTACACCTTC.

At least ten counts were recorded for this clonotype. The gene calls are TRBV6-1 and TRBJ2-5; no clear D gene. The CDR3 is 15 residues long. Trimming stripped 7 bases from V and 0 bases from J, with 15 bases between. Germline V gives CDR1 MNHNS, CDR2 SASEGT. The chain's CDR3 is CASTASWNNQETQYF. CDR3 DNA sequence: TGTGCCAGCACCGCGAGCTGGAATAACCAAGAGACCCAGTACTTC.

The chain joins TRBV18 to TRBJ2-7; D is possibly TRBD2 (5 bases). Between the trimmed V and J ends, which lost 5 bases and 12 bases, there was a span of 11 bases. From germline, CDR1 is KGHSH and CDR2 LQKENI. CDR3 length equals 10 residues. CDR3 region: CASSNDRGYF. CDR3 DNA sequence: TGTGCCAGCTCAAACGACCGGGGGTACTTC.

This clonotype was counted many times. The chain combines TRBV7-6 with TRBJ1-1, with D hard to call. The CDR3 sequence is 13 residues long. Trimming cost V 1 base and J 10 bases, with 13 bases left between them. Germline V CDR1 and CDR2: SGHVS, FNYEAQ. The DNA of the CDR3 is TGTGCCAGCAGCTTAGAATCAGACCAGACAGCTTTCTTT. It encodes CASSLESDQTAFF.